This T cell receptor beta chain came from a study of T cell repertoires in cytomegalovirus infection (dated by TCRdb to about 2019). In the study overall: The HLA type of each donor mattered for the analysis, because public TCR beta signatures pointed to carriage of CMV infection along with the matching HLA type.

In the case of this clonotype: Its antigen target is currently unknown. One base away there is no much larger clone; base qualities are not given.

The full study reports these points: Cumulative frequency of public TCR beta family members discriminated carriers of CMV infection plus the relevant HLA type in this cohort and an independent approximately 400-donor cohort. The ex vivo response was dominated by HLA-C-restricted CMV-specific TCR beta clonotypes, which also provided the single most frequent clonotype in two of eight donors.

CDR1 and CDR2 are read off the germline V gene as SGHDN and FVKESK. From cysteine to phenylalanine, the CDR3 is 18 amino acids long. This entry keeps only the CDR3 DNA: 54 bases, framed from base 1. Trimming costs V 0 bases and J 6 bases, and their ends lie 21 bases apart. TCRdb records Illumina HiSeq 1500 as the sequencer. Clones were called with MiXCR by TCRdb after fastp trimmed the public reads at Q25, and only in-frame beta chains were retained. Each CDR3 protein gets just one entry, which takes the most common genes and DNA from the rows behind it. The sample has about 100,000 distinct CDR3 sequences on record, less than 25% of them singletons. Approximately 40% of the sample is held by the ten biggest clonotypes.

Rearrangement joined TRBV14 to TRBJ2-1, and perhaps TRBD1 as D gene, on 6 matching bases. What was sequenced was CD8+ T cells from PBMCs. The receptor was derived from a human donor in good health (CMV status not recorded). Some clones in this sample may be carry-over from other donors' samples. At the DNA level, the sequence is TGTGCCAGCAGCCAAGATTCCCTCTACAGGGATCCCACCAATGAGCAGTTCTTC. It specifies CASSQDSLYRDPTNEQFF.